This T cell receptor (beta chain) stems from a study of OX40 agonist ivuxolimab in advanced cancers. Whole-study context: Ivuxolimab, an antibody acting as an agonist of OX40 (CD134), was used to treat patients.

Patients were ruled out by autoimmune disease history or systemic immunosuppression. Clones were read by immunoSEQ multiplex PCR, and TCRdb kept only the in-frame ones, dropping some. Seen here are tens of thousands of clones, 80% to 90% observed once, and the top ten hold about 17%. Trimming cost V 0 bases and J 5 bases, with 5 bases left between them. Germline loops: CDR1 ENHRY, CDR2 SYGVKD. CDR3 length: 13 amino acids. This chain joins TRBV10-3 and TRBJ1-5; the D is unclear. The TCR comes from an adult with an advanced solid tumor such as melanoma, head and neck, liver or kidney cancer. Material: CD4+ or CD8+ T cells sorted from blood, obtained in a trial of the OX40 agonist ivuxolimab. The CDR3: CAISESADQPQHF. The CDR3 DNA is TGTGCCATCAGTGAGTCAGCGGATCAGCCCCAGCATTTT.